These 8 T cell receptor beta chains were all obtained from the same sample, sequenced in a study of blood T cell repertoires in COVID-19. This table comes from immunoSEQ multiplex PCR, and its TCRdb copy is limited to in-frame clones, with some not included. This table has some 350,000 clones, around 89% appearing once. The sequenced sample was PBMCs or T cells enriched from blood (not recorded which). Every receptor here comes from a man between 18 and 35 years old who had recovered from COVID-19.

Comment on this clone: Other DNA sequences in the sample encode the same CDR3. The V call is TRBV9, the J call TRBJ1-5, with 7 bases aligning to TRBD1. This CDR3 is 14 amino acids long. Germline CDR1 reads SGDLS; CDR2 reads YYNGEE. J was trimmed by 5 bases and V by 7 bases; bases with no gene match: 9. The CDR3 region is CASSDGQGDQPQHF. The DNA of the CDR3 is TGTGCCAGCTCCGACGGTCAGGGGGATCAGCCCCAGCATTTT. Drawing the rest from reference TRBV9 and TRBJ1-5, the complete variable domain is DSGVTQTPKHLITATGQRVTLRCSPRSGDLSVYWYQQSLDQGLQFLIQYYNGEERAKGNILERFSAQQFPDLHSELNLSSLELGDSALYFCASSDGQGDQPQHFGDGTRLSIL.

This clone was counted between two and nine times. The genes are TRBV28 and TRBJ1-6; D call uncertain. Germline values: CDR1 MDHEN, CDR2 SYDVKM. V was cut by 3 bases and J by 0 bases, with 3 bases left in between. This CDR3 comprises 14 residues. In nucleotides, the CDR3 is TGTGCCAGCAGTTTTAGCTCCTATAATTCACCCCTCCACTTT. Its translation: CASSFSSYNSPLHF.

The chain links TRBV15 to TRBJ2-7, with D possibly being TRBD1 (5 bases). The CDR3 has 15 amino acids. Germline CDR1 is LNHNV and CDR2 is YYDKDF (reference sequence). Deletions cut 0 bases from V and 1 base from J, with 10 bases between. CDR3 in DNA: TGTGCCACCAGCAGAGAGGGGCAGGGTTCCTACGAGCAGTACTTC. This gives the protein CATSREGQGSYEQYF.

The CDR3 coding sequence is TGCGCCAGCAGCTTAGGGGGACAGGGTAACGCTGAAGCTTTCTTT. Translation: CASSLGGQGNAEAFF. The genes are TRBV5-1 and TRBJ1-1; TRBD1 aligns across 9 bases. Germline trimming cut 2 bases from V and 6 bases from J; bases unmatched to any gene: 8. Germline CDR1 SGHRS, CDR2 YFSETQ. The CDR3 covers 15 residues. The entire variable domain, with the rest obtained from reference TRBV5-1 and TRBJ1-1, is as follows: KAGVTQTPRYLIKTRGQQVTLSCSPISGHRSVSWYQQTPGQGLQFLFEYFSETQRNKGNFPGRFSGRQFSNSRSEMNVSTLELGDSALYLCASSLGGQGNAEAFFGQGTRLTVV.

The CDR3 coding sequence is TGTGCCAGCAGCTCATGGGACAGGGGGTTTGACACTGAAGCTTTCTTT. Protein: CASSSWDRGFDTEAFF. This rearrangement joins TRBV13 to TRBJ1-1; 11 bases align to TRBD1. The junction had 7 bases not matched to a gene; V was cut back by 4 bases and J by 3 bases. CDR3 length: 16 residues. From germline, CDR1 is PRHDT and CDR2 FYEKMQ (reference sequence). The whole variable domain, filled in from reference TRBV13 and TRBJ1-1, reads AAGVIQSPRHLIKEKRETATLKCYPIPRHDTVYWYQQGPGQDPQFLISFYEKMQSDKGSIPDRFSAQQFSDYHSELNMSSLELGDSALYFCASSSWDRGFDTEAFFGQGTRLTVV.

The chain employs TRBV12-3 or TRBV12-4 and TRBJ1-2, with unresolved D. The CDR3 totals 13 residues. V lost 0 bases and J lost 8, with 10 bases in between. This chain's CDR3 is CASSLAQVEGYTF. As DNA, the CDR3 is TGTGCCAGCAGTTTAGCCCAGGTGGAAGGCTACACCTTC.

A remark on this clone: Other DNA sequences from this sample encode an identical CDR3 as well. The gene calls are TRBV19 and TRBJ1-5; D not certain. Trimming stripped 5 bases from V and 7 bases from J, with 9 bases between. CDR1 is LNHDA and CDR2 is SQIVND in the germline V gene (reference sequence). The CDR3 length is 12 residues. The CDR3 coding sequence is TGTGCCAGTAGTGTCTCGAGGCAGCCCCAGCATTTT. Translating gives CASSVSRQPQHF.

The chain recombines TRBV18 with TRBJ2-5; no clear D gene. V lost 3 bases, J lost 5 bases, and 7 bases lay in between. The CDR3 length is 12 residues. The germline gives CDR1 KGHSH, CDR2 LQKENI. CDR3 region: CASSPVLETQYF. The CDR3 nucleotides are TGTGCCAGCTCACCCGTTCTGGAGACCCAGTACTTC. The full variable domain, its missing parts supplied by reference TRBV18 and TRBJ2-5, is NAGVMQNPRHLVRRRGQEARLRCSPMKGHSHVYWYRQLPEEGLKFMVYLQKENIIDESGMPKERFSAEFPKEGPSILRIQQVVRGDSAAYFCASSPVLETQYFGPGTRLLVL.